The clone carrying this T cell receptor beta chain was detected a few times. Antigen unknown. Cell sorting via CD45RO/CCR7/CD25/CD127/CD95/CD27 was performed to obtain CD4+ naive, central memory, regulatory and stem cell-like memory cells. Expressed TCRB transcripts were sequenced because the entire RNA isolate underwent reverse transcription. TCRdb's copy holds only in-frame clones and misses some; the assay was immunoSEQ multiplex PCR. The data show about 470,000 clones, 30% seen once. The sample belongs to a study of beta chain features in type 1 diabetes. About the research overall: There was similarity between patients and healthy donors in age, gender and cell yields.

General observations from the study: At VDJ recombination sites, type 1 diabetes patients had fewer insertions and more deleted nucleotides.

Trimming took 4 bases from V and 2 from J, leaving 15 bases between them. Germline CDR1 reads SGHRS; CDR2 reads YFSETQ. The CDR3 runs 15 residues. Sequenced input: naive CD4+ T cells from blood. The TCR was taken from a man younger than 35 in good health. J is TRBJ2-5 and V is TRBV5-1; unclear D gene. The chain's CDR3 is CASSPDPVLQETQYF. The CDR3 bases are TGCGCCAGCAGCCCGGACCCGGTCCTTCAAGAGACCCAGTACTTC. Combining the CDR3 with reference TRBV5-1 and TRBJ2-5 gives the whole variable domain KAGVTQTPRYLIKTRGQQVTLSCSPISGHRSVSWYQQTPGQGLQFLFEYFSETQRNKGNFPGRFSGRQFSNSRSEMNVSTLELGDSALYLCASSPDPVLQETQYFGPGTRLLVL.